The clone carrying this TCR beta chain has a handful of counts. V lost 3 bases and J lost 1, with 10 bases in between. The germline V gene has CDR1 MNHNS and CDR2 SASEGT. The CDR3 loop spans 14 amino acids. These data originate in a study of blood T cells in healthy people across ages. For the second PCR, which ran for 7 to 11 cycles, a sample-barcoded 5' primer and a J-beta primer mix were used. TCRdb called the 5' RACE reads again in MiXCR, with one record for every CDR3 protein. The sample includes about 1.8 million distinct CDR3 sequences, less than 50% of them seen just once. The gene calls are TRBV6-1 and TRBJ2-7; tentatively, D is TRBD2 (5 bases). The sequence derives from a woman aged 40 to 55 in good health. Sequenced input: blood. This chain's CDR3 is CASSEPGLSYEQYF. The CDR3 nucleotides read TGTGCCAGCAGTGAGCCTGGACTGTCCTACGAGCAGTACTTC.